The 10 T cell receptor beta chains below come from one sample, sequenced in a study of CD8 T cells in ankylosing spondylitis. TCRdb used MiXCR to reprocess the 5' RACE reads, holding one entry per CDR3 protein. The sample holds 150,000 to 200,000 distinct CDR3 sequences, roughly 31% seen once. The sequencing input was synovial fluid, either unsorted or a sorted T cell fraction (not recorded which). The receptors come from a male donor with ankylosing spondylitis.

This clonotype was seen more than once but under ten times. The chain carries TRBV6-1 and TRBJ2-4; no clear D. V was trimmed by 2 bases and J by 0 bases, leaving 14 bases between them. The CDR3 is 17 amino acids. Germline CDR1 reads MNHNS; CDR2 reads SASEGT. The CDR3 loop reads CASSEFPLPGAKNIQYF. DNA for the CDR3: TGTGCCAGCAGTGAATTTCCACTACCCGGAGCCAAAAACATTCAGTACTTC.

This sequence joins TRBV7-3 and TRBJ2-2, with 7 positions matching TRBD2. Germline-derived CDR1 and CDR2 are SGHTA and FQGTGA. The CDR3 is 16 residues long. V shed 7 bases and J 1 base; nucleotides not matched to a gene: 9. The CDR3 here is CASTPLPSGNTGELFF. CDR3 DNA sequence: TGTGCCAGCACCCCCCTCCCTAGCGGGAACACCGGGGAGCTGTTTTTT.

The table lists this clonotype with a few counts. J is TRBJ2-7 and V is TRBV27, with 15 bases fitting TRBD2. The CDR3 sequence is 17 residues long. The junction had 7 bases not matched to a gene; V was cut back by 1 base and J by 6 bases. Germline-derived CDR1 and CDR2 are MNHEY and SMNVEV (reference sequence). The CDR3 DNA follows: TGTGCCAGCAGTTTATTGGGACTAGCGGGAGGCTCCAGCGAGCAGTACTTC. Its translation: CASSLLGLAGGSSEQYF.

The genes are TRBV5-6 and TRBJ1-5; D is perhaps TRBD1 (5 bases). The CDR3 runs 22 residues. Trimming removed 3 bases from V and 5 bases from J, with 36 bases in between. Germline values: CDR1 SGHDT, CDR2 YYEEEE. CDR3 DNA: TGTGCCAGCAGCTCTTGGGGGGATCTCTTCTCCTATGGTGCCCGATACGATCAGCCCCAGCATTTT. This sequence encodes CASSSWGDLFSYGARYDQPQHF.

The chain employs TRBV6-5 and TRBJ1-2; perhaps TRBD1 as D (6 bases). CDR3 length equals 15 residues. V shed 8 bases and J shed 5 bases, with 21 bases lying between them. In germline, CDR1 is MNHEY, CDR2 SVGAGI. In nucleotides, the CDR3 is TGTGCCAGCGCTTACGACATTTGGGGGACATATGGCTACACCTTC. Translating it yields CASAYDIWGTYGYTF.

This clonotype was seen many times. V usage is TRBV20-1 and J usage is TRBJ2-1, with D hard to call. Germline V gives CDR1 DFQATT, CDR2 SNEGSKA (reference sequence). V was pared by 0 bases and J by 0 bases, with 21 bases between. This CDR3 region has 19 residues. The CDR3 nucleotides read TGCAGTGCTAGAGAGAGGTGGGCCGGCTTGATCGGCTCCTACAATGAGCAGTTCTTC. Its translation is CSARERWAGLIGSYNEQFF.

There are a few counts of this clonotype. The V gene is TRBV5-1, the J gene TRBJ1-1, with no clear D. The CDR3 contains 13 residues. Germline V gene data show CDR1 as SGHRS and CDR2 as YFSETQ. V lost 0 bases to trimming and J lost 0 bases, with 3 bases between them. The DNA of the CDR3 is TGCGCCAGCAGCTTGGTTGTGAACACTGAAGCTTTCTTT. Translation gives CASSLVVNTEAFF.

The V call is TRBV18, the J call TRBJ1-1; D gene ambiguous. V was cut by 3 bases and J by 7 bases, with 21 bases left in between. The CDR3 spans 16 residues. Germline V gives CDR1 KGHSH, CDR2 LQKENI. The DNA of the CDR3 is TGTGCCAGCTCACCGCTGGTGCTTGGTACTCGGGGTGAAGCTTTCTTT. Protein: CASSPLVLGTRGEAFF.

The V gene is TRBV4-2, the J gene TRBJ1-1, with D hard to call. Germline V gene lookup returns CDR1 LGHNA and CDR2 YNFKEQ. The V gene lost 0 bases and the J gene lost 1 base, with 3 bases spanning the gap. The CDR3 contains 13 residues. The CDR3 region is CASSQESNTEAFF. Written as DNA, the CDR3 is TGTGCCAGCAGCCAAGAGTCGAACACTGAAGCTTTCTTT.

The V and J genes are TRBV7-2 and TRBJ2-7; 9 bases align to TRBD2. Germline V gene lookup returns CDR1 SGHTA and CDR2 FQGNSA. The CDR3 is 15 amino acids. V was clipped by 5 bases and J by 2 bases; unmatched bases: 7. The CDR3 protein is CASSRSSGNAYEQYF. The CDR3 DNA reads TGTGCCAGCAGCCGTTCTAGCGGGAACGCCTACGAGCAGTACTTC.